A single sample gave rise to the 30 T cell receptor beta chains below, sequenced in a study of cytomegalovirus exposure and HLA in healthy donors. Vbeta (60) and Jbeta (13) primers were used in the PCR. Sequencing used immunoSEQ multiplex PCR; TCRdb keeps in-frame clones, though not all of them. The sample holds about 160,000 clones, over 70% seen once. The sample taken for sequencing was PBMCs. Receptor source: a man aged 18-30 years in good health and CMV-seropositive.

This sequence joins TRBV18 and TRBJ1-4; D perhaps matches TRBD1 (5 bases). Germline values: CDR1 KGHSH, CDR2 LQKENI. The CDR3 sequence is 16 residues long. The ends were cut back, 3 bases at V and 7 bases at J, with 18 bases in the middle. The CDR3, as DNA: TGTGCCAGCTCACCTTCGGGAAGGGACTGGAGTGAAAAACTGTTTTTT. It encodes CASSPSGRDWSEKLFF.

CDR3: CASSQTFAGANVLTF. The CDR3 coding sequence is TGCGCCAGCAGCCAGACATTTGCTGGGGCCAACGTCCTGACTTTC. The chain joins TRBV4-3 to TRBJ2-6; D unclear. The V gene lost 3 bases and the J gene lost 2 bases, with 8 bases spanning the gap. This CDR3 contains 15 residues. Germline values: CDR1 LGHNA, CDR2 YSLEER.

The chain employs TRBV2 and TRBJ1-1; 8 nucleotides match TRBD1. The germline CDR1 and CDR2 sequences are SNHLY and FYNNEI. V lost 6 bases to trimming and J lost 1 base; unmatched junction nucleotides: 4. This CDR3 region has 14 residues. CDR3 residues: CASSAGQGNTEAFF. In DNA, the CDR3 is TGTGCCAGCAGCGCAGGACAGGGGAACACTGAAGCTTTCTTT.

This chain uses TRBV2 with TRBJ1-5; the D is unclear. The ends were cut back, 6 bases at V and 3 bases at J, with 18 bases in the middle. The CDR3 covers 16 residues. The germline V gene encodes CDR1 SNHLY and CDR2 FYNNEI. The chain's CDR3 is CASSASGRAYNQPQHF. In nucleotides, the CDR3 is TGTGCCAGCAGCGCCAGCGGGAGGGCTTACAATCAGCCCCAGCATTTT. The complete variable domain, with remaining parts taken from reference TRBV2 and TRBJ1-5, reads EPEVTQTPSHQVTQMGQEVILRCVPISNHLYFYWYRQILGQKVEFLVSFYNNEISEKSEIFDDQFSVERPDGSNFTLKIRSTKLEDSAMYFCASSASGRAYNQPQHFGDGTRLSIL.

The CDR3 sequence is CASSLNAGSQETQYF. The DNA of the CDR3 is TGCGCCAGCAGCTTGAACGCAGGGTCGCAAGAGACCCAGTACTTC. The chain recombines TRBV5-1 with TRBJ2-5; perhaps TRBD1 as D (5 bases). CDR3 length: 15 amino acids. CDR1 is SGHRS, CDR2 YFSETQ, per germline. V dropped 1 base and J dropped 2 bases, with 12 bases sitting between them.

This chain links TRBV14 with TRBJ2-7, with TRBD1 as a possible D gene (5 bases). The CDR3 totals 12 residues. V lost 3 bases and J 4 bases, leaving 7 bases between the germline ends. Germline lookup yields CDR1 SGHDN and CDR2 FVKESK. The CDR3 sequence is CASSQTAYEQYF. The CDR3 DNA sequence: TGTGCCAGCAGCCAGACAGCTTACGAGCAGTACTTC.

The sample holds a few counts of this clone. The chain employs TRBV5-1 and TRBJ2-5, with D possibly matching TRBD1 (6 bases). Germline-derived CDR1 and CDR2 are SGHRS and YFSETQ. The CDR3 has 14 amino acids. Trimming removed 4 bases from V and 5 bases from J, with 15 bases in between. CDR3: CASSKGHLGETQYF. CDR3 nucleotide sequence: TGCGCCAGCAGCAAGGGACACCTGGGGGAGACCCAGTACTTC.

The gene calls are TRBV4-1 and TRBJ2-1, with 12 bases aligning to TRBD2. The CDR3 spans 18 residues. Germline V CDR1 and CDR2: MGHRA, YSYEKL. With 1 base clipped from V and 0 bases from J, the junction kept 4 bases outside the gene matches. CDR3 DNA sequence: TGCGCCAGCAGCCAAGTTTGGACTAGCGGGAACTCCTACAATGAGCAGTTCTTC. This sequence encodes CASSQVWTSGNSYNEQFF.

The chain carries TRBV15 and TRBJ1-1; D gene uncertain. Germline V gene lookup returns CDR1 LNHNV and CDR2 YYDKDF (reference sequence). V was pared by 5 bases and J by 4 bases, with 14 bases between. The CDR3 has 14 amino acids. CDR3 residues: CATSSQRGPTEAFF. Here the CDR3 DNA reads TGTGCCACCAGCTCTCAGAGAGGGCCCACTGAAGCTTTCTTT.

This sequence joins TRBV14 and TRBJ1-2; 7 bases match TRBD1. This CDR3 region has 16 residues. V gave up 4 bases and J gave up 1 base; unmatched junction bases: 9. The V gene's germline CDR1 is SGHDN and CDR2 FVKESK. The CDR3 protein is CASSPATGAFNYGYTF. The DNA of the CDR3 is TGTGCCAGCAGCCCCGCCACAGGGGCGTTTAACTATGGCTACACCTTC. The entire variable domain, with the rest obtained from reference TRBV14 and TRBJ1-2, is as follows: EAGVTQFPSHSVIEKGQTVTLRCDPISGHDNLYWYRRVMGKEIKFLLHFVKESKQDESGMPNNRFLAERTGGTYSTLKVQPAELEDSGVYFCASSPATGAFNYGYTFGSGTRLTVV.

The J gene is TRBJ1-6, the V gene TRBV5-4; D may be TRBD1 (6 bases). Germline V gene sequence: CDR1 SGHNT, CDR2 YYREEE (reference sequence). This CDR3 comprises 18 residues. V lost 9 bases to trimming and J lost 0 bases, with 22 bases between them. The CDR3 DNA reads TGTGCCACCTTCCAAGGGGGTGGGATGAGCTCCTATAATTCACCCCTCCACTTT. Amino acid sequence: CATFQGGGMSSYNSPLHF.

The chain combines TRBV7-2 with TRBJ2-5; D ambiguous. This CDR3 is 14 amino acids long. V shed 2 bases and J shed 0 bases, with 7 bases lying between them. Germline CDR1 and CDR2: SGHTA and FQGNSA. This CDR3 is CASSLSPYQETQYF. The CDR3 DNA reads TGTGCCAGCAGCTTAAGCCCCTACCAAGAGACCCAGTACTTC.

The rearrangement uses TRBV11-2 and TRBJ1-2, with D possibly TRBD1 on 5 matching bases. The CDR3 runs to 14 residues. The germline gives CDR1 SGHAT, CDR2 FQNNGV. V dropped 4 bases and J dropped 4 bases, with 13 bases sitting between them. CDR3 region: CASSSGTYRYGYTF. The CDR3 bases are TGTGCCAGCAGCTCCGGGACTTACCGCTATGGCTACACCTTC.

This chain uses TRBV9 with TRBJ2-2; TRBD2 is a possible D gene (6 bases). Between the trimmed V and J ends, which lost 1 base and 0 bases, there was a span of 7 bases. CDR1 is SGDLS and CDR2 is YYNGEE in the germline V gene. The CDR3 has 15 amino acids. CDR3 sequence (DNA): TGTGCCAGCAGCGTAACGGGAGCGAACACCGGGGAGCTGTTTTTT. Amino acids: CASSVTGANTGELFF.

CDR3 DNA sequence: TGTGCCAGCATCCGGGACAGGGATGGCTATGGCTACACCTTC. Protein product: CASIRDRDGYGYTF. This chain connects TRBV7-2 to TRBJ1-2, with 9 bases aligning to TRBD1. CDR3 size: 14 residues. The germline CDR1 and CDR2 sequences are SGHTA and FQGNSA. After removal of 7 bases from V and 4 bases from J, the junction contained 7 bases not matched to a gene. Drawing the rest from reference TRBV7-2 and TRBJ1-2, the complete variable domain is GAGVSQSPSNKVTEKGKDVELRCDPISGHTALYWYRQSLGQGLEFLIYFQGNSAPDKSGLPSDRFSAERTGGSVSTLTIQRTQQEDSAVYLCASIRDRDGYGYTFGSGTRLTVV.

The chain has TRBV5-1 and TRBJ2-5; D gene ambiguous. The DNA end is a closer match to TRBJ2-7, so the J assignment may be wrong. Germline V CDR1 and CDR2: SGHRS, YFSETQ. This CDR3 contains 13 residues. CDR3 amino acids: CASSLSVSYEQYF. CDR3 nucleotides: TGCGCCAGCAGCTTGTCCGTCTCCTACGAGCAGTACTTC.

The rearrangement links TRBV6-6 to TRBJ2-5, with 7 positions matching TRBD1. Per germline, CDR1 MNHNY and CDR2 SVGAGI (reference sequence). With 5 bases clipped from V and 5 bases from J, the junction kept 14 bases outside the gene matches. The CDR3 extends over 16 amino acids. The CDR3 loop is CASSRATGENYETQYF. In DNA, the CDR3 is TGTGCCAGCAGTAGAGCCACAGGGGAAAATTACGAGACCCAGTACTTC.

This clone was observed a few times. The chain couples TRBV9 to TRBJ1-5, with D perhaps matching TRBD1 (6 bases). Germline assignment: CDR1 SGDLS and CDR2 YYNGEE. The ends were cut back, 4 bases at V and 9 bases at J, with 17 bases in the middle. The CDR3 is 14 amino acids. The CDR3: CASSPSGTSLPQHF. CDR3 DNA sequence: TGTGCCAGCAGCCCGAGTGGGACATCCCTGCCCCAGCATTTT.

The rearrangement links TRBV5-6 to TRBJ1-5; 7 bases are a match to TRBD1. The germline CDR1 and CDR2 sequences are SGHDT and YYEEEE. This CDR3 has 16 amino acids. V lost 0 bases, J lost 1 base, and 4 bases stayed unmatched. CDR3 nucleotides: TGTGCCAGCAGCTTGGGGACAGGATGGAGCAATCAGCCCCAGCATTTT. It codes for CASSLGTGWSNQPQHF. The full variable domain, rest sourced from reference TRBV5-6 and TRBJ1-5, is DAGVTQSPTHLIKTRGQQVTLRCSPKSGHDTVSWYQQALGQGPQFIFQYYEEEERQRGNFPDRFSGHQFPNYSSELNVNALLLGDSALYLCASSLGTGWSNQPQHFGDGTRLSIL.

This clone showed up just once. The chain carries TRBV10-3 and TRBJ2-7; 9 nucleotides line up with TRBD1. CDR3 size: 16 residues. Germline CDR1 ENHRY, CDR2 SYGVKD. The trim removed 6 bases at V and 1 base at J, leaving 10 bases unmatched. The CDR3: CAIRNSGTGNSYEQYF. The DNA for the CDR3 is TGTGCCATCAGAAATTCCGGGACAGGGAATTCCTACGAGCAGTACTTC.

V and J are TRBV7-2 and TRBJ2-7; 9 bases line up with TRBD1. V lost 1 base, J lost 5 bases, and 3 bases stayed unmatched. In germline, CDR1 is SGHTA, CDR2 FQGNSA. The CDR3 runs 14 residues. The CDR3 sequence is CASSLVGTGNEQYF. The DNA of the CDR3 is TGTGCCAGCAGCTTAGTGGGGACAGGGAACGAGCAGTACTTC.

This sequence joins TRBV5-4 and TRBJ2-7, with a possible D match to TRBD1 (6 bases). Germline-derived CDR1 and CDR2 are SGHNT and YYREEE (reference sequence). V gave up 0 bases and J gave up 6 bases, with 13 bases separating them. This CDR3 has 14 amino acids. The CDR3 here is CASSLGDRPLEQYF. The CDR3 DNA follows: TGTGCCAGCAGCTTGGGCGACAGGCCGCTCGAGCAGTACTTC.

V usage is TRBV7-7 and J usage is TRBJ2-1; 8 bases are shared with TRBD1. This CDR3 is built from 15 residues. The trim removed 5 bases at V and 5 bases at J, leaving 8 bases unmatched. Germline V lookup: CDR1 SSHAT, CDR2 FNYEAQ (reference sequence). The CDR3 DNA is TGTGCCAGCAGCCAGAACCAGGGGGCCAACAATGAGCAGTTCTTC. It is translated as CASSQNQGANNEQFF.

The CDR3 DNA follows: TGTGCCAGCAGCTTATTGCTAGCTCGGGACGAGCAGTACTTC. It encodes CASSLLLARDEQYF. The chain carries TRBV7-2 and TRBJ2-7, with D possibly being TRBD2 (5 bases). Germline lookup yields CDR1 SGHTA and CDR2 FQGNSA. Trimming took 2 bases from V and 5 from J, leaving 13 bases between them. The CDR3 runs 14 residues.

Here the CDR3 reads CASSRAGQVTDTQYF. The DNA for the CDR3 is TGTGCCAGCAGCCGGGCGGGACAGGTCACAGATACGCAGTATTTT. V is TRBV7-2 and J is TRBJ2-3; 8 bases agree with TRBD1. The CDR3 spans 15 residues. Germline lookup yields CDR1 SGHTA and CDR2 FQGNSA. After removal of 5 bases from V and 2 bases from J, the junction contained 6 bases not matched to a gene.

The chain uses TRBV27 and TRBJ1-5; the D gene is possibly TRBD1 (5 bases). The V gene's germline CDR1 is MNHEY and CDR2 SMNVEV (reference sequence). V shed 6 bases and J shed 0 bases, with 12 bases lying between them. The CDR3 spans 15 residues. CDR3 loop: CASRFRAYSNQPQHF. The CDR3 coding sequence is TGTGCCAGCAGGTTCAGGGCTTATAGCAATCAGCCCCAGCATTTT.

The chain is built from TRBV10-3 and TRBJ2-3, with 12 bases that match TRBD2. From germline, CDR1 is ENHRY and CDR2 SYGVKD. J gave up 3 bases and V 5 bases, and 3 bases lay outside the gene matches. The CDR3 contains 15 residues. As DNA, the CDR3 is TGTGCCATCAGTAAGACTAGCGGGAGTACAGATACGCAGTATTTT. It specifies CAISKTSGSTDTQYF.

The V call is TRBV6-5, the J call TRBJ1-4; D remains unclear. V was pared by 2 bases and J by 8 bases, with 12 bases between. Germline-derived CDR1 and CDR2 are MNHEY and SVGAGI. CDR3 length: 14 amino acids. CDR3 sequence reads: CASSYVHSQEKLFF. CDR3 bases: TGTGCCAGCAGTTACGTCCATTCCCAAGAAAAACTGTTTTTT.

The chain links TRBV15 to TRBJ1-6; D ambiguous. The germline V gene encodes CDR1 LNHNV and CDR2 YYDKDF (reference sequence). With 1 base removed from V and 11 bases from J, the gap between germline ends came to 12 bases. The CDR3 totals 14 residues. The CDR3 nucleotides read TGTGCCACCAGCAGAGGTGAGGGATTTCCACCCCTCCACTTT. Protein: CATSRGEGFPPLHF.

The genes are TRBV27 and TRBJ1-2, with D tentatively TRBD1 (6 bases). CDR3 length: 16 residues. Germline lookup yields CDR1 MNHEY and CDR2 SMNVEV (reference sequence). V was shortened by 2 bases and J by 7 bases, with 20 bases between the two germline ends. The CDR3: CASSLLGFRDKAGYTF. The DNA for the CDR3 is TGTGCCAGCAGTTTACTGGGATTCCGGGACAAGGCTGGCTACACCTTC.